This is a list of T cell receptor beta chains from one sample in a study of blood T cells in healthy people across ages. In TCRdb, the 5' RACE reads were re-called with MiXCR into one record per CDR3 protein. The sample records approximately 850,000 distinct CDR3 sequences, 58% being singletons. The sequenced sample consisted of blood. The receptor set was obtained from a man aged 25-45 years in good health. CDR3s leave out the opening cysteine and the closing phenylalanine or tryptophan.

TRBV10-3	TRBJ1-4	AISESLTNEKLF
TRBV7-2	TRBJ1-2	ASSLALSSLNYGYT
TRBV29-1	TRBJ2-2	SVAGEANTGELF
TRBV7-8	TRBJ2-1	ASSYRGRYNEQF
TRBV5-1	TRBJ2-1	ASSLGLAVNEQF
TRBV4-1	TRBJ1-2	ASSQGDIYGYT
TRBV9	TRBJ2-1	ASSVGASGGSIGEQF
TRBV29-1	TRBJ2-7	SVEGSTPYEQY
TRBV20-1	TRBJ2-5	STTKGGETQY
TRBV4-3	TRBJ2-3	ASSQERGAGDLSTDTQY
TRBV29-1	TRBJ2-1	SVSTSGAYNEQF
TRBV11-1	TRBJ2-5	ASSLLRVGEETQY
TRBV7-9	TRBJ1-2	ASSKPGLHGYT
TRBV7-2	TRBJ1-1	ASSLETGSEAF
TRBV29-1	TRBJ1-2	SVRRTGRNYGYT
TRBV2	TRBJ1-1	ASIMGQGSGAEAF
TRBV12-3/TRBV12-4	TRBJ2-3	AVGRRGADTQY
TRBV6-1	-	ASSKPGTGLFEQY
TRBV21-1	TRBJ2-1	ASRPCGGSGVSYNEQF
TRBV5-1	TRBJ2-1	ASSLGGRVDEQF
TRBV5-1	TRBJ2-1	ASSLTLEVSNRF
TRBV14	TRBJ2-1	ASSQETIYNEQF
TRBV2	TRBJ2-1	ASSAHGGERSEQF
TRBV13	TRBJ2-1	ASSVQRGAREQF
TRBV10-3	TRBJ2-1	AIKGGTNNEQF
TRBV4-2	TRBJ2-3	ASSQHAGTKTDTQY
TRBV29-1	TRBJ2-1	SASIWEYNEQF
TRBV20-1	TRBJ2-1	SASPGTYNEQF
TRBV29-1	TRBJ2-7	SVNRTSYEQY
TRBV20-1	TRBJ1-1	SASSRGSWDTEAF
TRBV20-1	TRBJ2-4	SASVGLTKNIQY
TRBV5-1	TRBJ2-3	ASAPDRANTDTQY
TRBV20-1	TRBJ2-3	SAKRLGGAPNTQY
TRBV20-1	TRBJ2-1	SARVQNSYNEQF
TRBV12-3/TRBV12-4	TRBJ2-1	ASSFYGTGVAGGEQF
TRBV20-1	-	SAKGVWEGTQY
TRBV19	TRBJ2-1	ASRTVNEQF
TRBV6-1	TRBJ2-4	ASSGAGENIQY
TRBV12-3/TRBV12-4	TRBJ1-1	ASSLALMGATEAF
TRBV21-1	TRBJ2-7	ASTEYEGPGHEQY
TRBV12-3/TRBV12-4	TRBJ2-5	ASGSWSQETQY
TRBV4-2	TRBJ2-1	ASSQAGSEQF
TRBV28	TRBJ2-7	ASSPGTSNEQY
TRBV20-1	TRBJ2-1	SAGTGTTFVNEQF
TRBV12-3/TRBV12-4	-	ASSGGLATYNEQY
TRBV7-2	TRBJ2-3	ASSFGLATQY
TRBV7-2	TRBJ2-1	ASSLSSSGVNNEQF
TRBV5-4	TRBJ1-1	ASSLTTSRTEAF
TRBV20-1	TRBJ2-3	SARVSSDTQY